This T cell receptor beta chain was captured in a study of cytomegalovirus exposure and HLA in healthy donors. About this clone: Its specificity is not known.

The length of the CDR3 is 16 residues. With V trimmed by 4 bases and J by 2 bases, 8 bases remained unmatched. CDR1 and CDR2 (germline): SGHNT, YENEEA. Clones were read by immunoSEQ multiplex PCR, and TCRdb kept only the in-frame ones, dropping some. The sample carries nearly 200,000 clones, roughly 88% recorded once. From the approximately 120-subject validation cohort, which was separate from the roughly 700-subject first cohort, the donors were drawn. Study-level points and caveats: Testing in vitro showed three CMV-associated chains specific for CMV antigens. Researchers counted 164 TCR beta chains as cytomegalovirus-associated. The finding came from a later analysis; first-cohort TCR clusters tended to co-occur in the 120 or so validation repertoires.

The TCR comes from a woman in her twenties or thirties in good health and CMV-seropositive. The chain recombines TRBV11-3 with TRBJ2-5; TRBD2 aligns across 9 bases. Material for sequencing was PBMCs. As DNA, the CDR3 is TGTGCCAGCAGCTCGGGGGCTAGCGGGATTCAAGAGACCCAGTACTTC. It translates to CASSSGASGIQETQYF.